One sample yielded the 25 T cell receptor beta chains listed below, sequenced in a study of Tregs in tolerant kidney transplant recipients. Measured with immunoSEQ multiplex PCR; TCRdb has only the in-frame clones, and not every one. Of about 77,000 clones listed, 95% to 98% are singletons. The source material was CD4+ T cells from blood, sampled before the transplant. These receptors were obtained from a human donor who received a combined kidney and bone marrow transplant.

The V call is TRBV4-3, the J call TRBJ2-5; the D gene is possibly TRBD1 (5 bases). Germline CDR1 is LGHNA and CDR2 is YSLEER. Trimming cost V 0 bases and J 2 bases, with 10 bases left between them. CDR3 size: 15 residues. CDR3 coding DNA: TGCGCCAGCAGCCAAGATAAGGCAGGGCAAGAGACCCAGTACTTC. This translates into CASSQDKAGQETQYF.

The chain carries TRBV6-5 and TRBJ2-5; TRBD2 might be the D (5 bases). The CDR3 covers 13 residues. Germline CDR1 reads MNHEY; CDR2 reads SVGAGI. V was shortened by 2 bases and J by 2 bases, with 6 bases between the two germline ends. The CDR3 sequence: CASSYTGQETQYF. The CDR3 bases are TGTGCCAGCAGTTACACGGGGCAAGAGACCCAGTACTTC.

This chain joins TRBV6-1 and TRBJ2-7; 8 bases fit TRBD2. V lost 4 bases and J lost 3; bases outside the gene matches: 8. Germline V gene data show CDR1 as MNHNS and CDR2 as SASEGT. The CDR3 sequence is 15 residues long. CDR3 sequence (DNA): TGTGCCAGCAGTGGTGGGCGGGGGGTACGCTACGAGCAGTACTTC. It encodes CASSGGRGVRYEQYF.

In regard to this clone: Within the sample, other DNA sequences also encode this same CDR3. V is TRBV9 and J is TRBJ2-3; tentative D call: TRBD2 (6 bases). The CDR3 totals 15 residues. The ends were cut back, 0 bases at V and 3 bases at J, with 11 bases in the middle. Germline CDR1 and CDR2: SGDLS and YYNGEE. The CDR3 protein is CASSVELAGTDTQYF. For the CDR3, the DNA is TGTGCCAGCAGCGTAGAACTAGCCGGGACAGATACGCAGTATTTT.

The chain joins TRBV18 to TRBJ2-3, with a tentative D call TRBD1 (6 bases). Germline V gives CDR1 KGHSH, CDR2 LQKENI. V lost 6 bases, J lost 5 bases, and 21 bases lay in between. The CDR3 spans 16 residues. The CDR3 DNA reads TGTGCCAGCTCTCTCCTGAGTGGCAGGGGACAAGATACGCAGTATTTT. It encodes CASSLLSGRGQDTQYF.

The rearrangement uses TRBV5-1 and TRBJ2-7, with unresolved D. V lost 4 bases to trimming and J lost 3 bases, with 8 bases between them. From germline, CDR1 is SGHRS and CDR2 YFSETQ. This CDR3 is 12 amino acids long. The CDR3 DNA sequence: TGCGCCAGCAGCCCCCCCGGCTACGAGCAGTACTTC. Translated: CASSPPGYEQYF.

This chain joins TRBV28 and TRBJ2-4; 9 bases align to TRBD2. With V trimmed by 6 bases and J by 3 bases, 12 bases remained unmatched. The germline gives CDR1 MDHEN, CDR2 SYDVKM. This CDR3 contains 17 residues. The CDR3 nucleotides read TGTGCCAGCAGCAAGATTTTAGCGGGGGCCCACAAAAACATTCAGTACTTC. Protein product: CASSKILAGAHKNIQYF.

The chain links TRBV7-3 to TRBJ1-1, with 9 bases aligning to TRBD1. Germline V CDR1 and CDR2: SGHTA, FQGTGA. With 6 bases clipped from V and 7 bases from J, the junction kept 15 bases outside the gene matches. CDR3 length: 16 residues. CDR3: CASSNYSGTGKNEAFF. In DNA form, the CDR3 reads TGTGCCAGCAGTAACTACTCCGGGACAGGGAAAAATGAAGCTTTCTTT.

The V gene is TRBV27, the J gene TRBJ2-2; 13 nucleotides match TRBD2. There are 15 residues in the CDR3. Germline trimming cut 6 bases from V and 3 bases from J; bases unmatched to any gene: 1. Germline-derived CDR1 and CDR2 are MNHEY and SMNVEV (reference sequence). The DNA of the CDR3 is TGTGCCAGCAGAGGACTAGCGGGAGACACCGGGGAGCTGTTTTTT. Protein: CASRGLAGDTGELFF.

The J gene is TRBJ2-7, the V gene TRBV11-2; no reliable D call. The CDR3 has 14 residues. Germline loops: CDR1 SGHAT, CDR2 FQNNGV. Deletions cut 5 bases from V and 0 bases from J, with 11 bases between. CDR3 nucleotides: TGTGCCAGCAGCCTTACCTCCAGCTCCTACGAGCAGTACTTC. It yields the protein CASSLTSSSYEQYF. The whole variable domain, filled in from reference TRBV11-2 and TRBJ2-7, reads EAGVAQSPRYKIIEKRQSVAFWCNPISGHATLYWYQQILGQGPKLLIQFQNNGVVDDSQLPKDRFSAERLKGVDSTLKIQPAKLEDSAVYLCASSLTSSSYEQYFGPGTRLTVT.

The CDR3 DNA is TGTGCCAGTAGTATACGGCTAGCGGGGTCAGTGGCTGGGGCCAACGTCCTGACTTTC. Its translation is CASSIRLAGSVAGANVLTF. V is TRBV19 and J is TRBJ2-6; 9 bases map to TRBD2. Germline V gene lookup returns CDR1 LNHDA and CDR2 SQIVND (reference sequence). After removal of 2 bases from V and 2 bases from J, the junction contained 10 bases not matched to a gene. The CDR3 is made up of 19 amino acids.

The chain is built from TRBV2 and TRBJ2-5; TRBD2 aligns across 12 bases. J was trimmed by 4 bases and V by 6 bases; bases with no gene match: 3. CDR1 and CDR2 from the germline V gene are SNHLY and FYNNEI. This CDR3 is 14 amino acids long. CDR3 amino acids: CASRKGLAGETQYF. Written as DNA, the CDR3 is TGTGCCAGCAGGAAGGGACTAGCGGGAGAGACCCAGTACTTC. Full variable domain (rest looked up from reference TRBV2 and TRBJ2-5): EPEVTQTPSHQVTQMGQEVILRCVPISNHLYFYWYRQILGQKVEFLVSFYNNEISEKSEIFDDQFSVERPDGSNFTLKIRSTKLEDSAMYFCASRKGLAGETQYFGPGTRLLVL.

The chain joins TRBV5-1 to TRBJ2-6, with D hard to call. CDR1 and CDR2 from the germline V gene are SGHRS and YFSETQ. V was trimmed by 0 bases and J by 0 bases, leaving 13 bases between them. The CDR3 loop spans 18 amino acids. The DNA of the CDR3 is TGCGCCAGCAGCTTGGATGCCAGCCGACTCTCTGGGGCCAACGTCCTGACTTTC. Amino acids: CASSLDASRLSGANVLTF.

The genes are TRBV4-1 and TRBJ1-5, with D uncertain. CDR3 length equals 13 residues. Germline CDR1 reads MGHRA; CDR2 reads YSYEKL. V dropped 4 bases and J dropped 2 bases, with 6 bases sitting between them. CDR3 DNA: TGCGCCAGCAGCCGAGCGGGCAATCAGCCCCAGCATTTT. Encoded protein: CASSRAGNQPQHF.

This clone was seen only once. The chain employs TRBV7-6 and TRBJ1-2; no reliable D call. The CDR3 totals 16 residues. V gave up 2 bases and J gave up 0 bases, with 13 bases separating them. Germline loops: CDR1 SGHVS, CDR2 FNYEAQ. The CDR3 reads CASSLLTGLANYGYTF. Here the CDR3 DNA reads TGTGCCAGCAGCTTACTTACCGGCCTAGCTAACTATGGCTACACCTTC.

This clone occurred a few times. This chain links TRBV5-1 with TRBJ2-7; 9 bases match TRBD1. J gave up 4 bases and V 0 bases, and 2 bases lay outside the gene matches. Germline CDR1 and CDR2: SGHRS and YFSETQ. The CDR3 sequence is 14 residues long. Here the CDR3 DNA reads TGCGCCAGCAGCTTGGGCGGGACAGGGTACGAGCAGTACTTC. It specifies CASSLGGTGYEQYF.

The chain recombines TRBV6-1 with TRBJ1-1, with D maybe TRBD1 (6 bases). From germline, CDR1 is MNHNS and CDR2 SASEGT. V dropped 1 base and J dropped 4 bases, with 10 bases sitting between them. CDR3 size: 14 residues. The CDR3: CASSEVTGSTEAFF. CDR3 nucleotides: TGTGCCAGCAGTGAAGTTACAGGGAGCACTGAAGCTTTCTTT.

The chain couples TRBV18 to TRBJ2-2; D not resolved. This CDR3 contains 16 residues. Germline CDR1 KGHSH, CDR2 LQKENI. The V end lost 3 bases, the J end lost 4 bases, and 15 bases lay between the germline ends. This CDR3 reads CASSPPIIRGTGELFF. Here the CDR3 DNA reads TGTGCCAGCTCACCTCCAATCATTAGAGGCACCGGGGAGCTGTTTTTT.

This chain uses TRBV7-9 with TRBJ1-3; D gene ambiguous. V lost 4 bases and J 4 bases, leaving 11 bases between the germline ends. This CDR3 contains 14 residues. CDR1 and CDR2 (germline): SEHNR, FQNEAQ (reference sequence). CDR3 sequence (DNA): TGTGCCAGCAGCTCGTCCGGGTCCGGAAACACCATATATTTT. Translating gives CASSSSGSGNTIYF.

J is TRBJ1-5 and V is TRBV5-6, with D unresolved. V was shortened by 4 bases and J by 5 bases, with 10 bases between the two germline ends. Germline lookup yields CDR1 SGHDT and CDR2 YYEEEE. This CDR3 is 13 amino acids long. The CDR3 DNA reads TGTGCCAGCAGCCCCGGGGTAGATCAGCCCCAGCATTTT. It codes for CASSPGVDQPQHF.

This chain links TRBV5-4 with TRBJ1-2; TRBD1 might be the D (6 bases). Germline CDR1 is SGHNT and CDR2 is YYREEE (reference sequence). Trimming took 5 bases from V and 8 from J, leaving 22 bases between them. The CDR3 sequence is 15 residues long. CDR3 DNA: TGTGCCAGCAGTTACGGACAGAGGGCGGAATGGGGCTACACCTTC. Residues: CASSYGQRAEWGYTF.

This chain uses TRBV11-3 with TRBJ2-7, with D possibly matching TRBD1 (5 bases). The CDR3 covers 15 residues. Germline CDR1 and CDR2: SGHNT and YENEEA. Trimming shortened V by 0 bases and J by 5 bases, and 14 bases separated the two germline ends. The CDR3 bases are TGTGCCAGCAGCTTAGAGGGGCTACCCGGTGACGAGCAGTACTTC. It encodes CASSLEGLPGDEQYF.

This CDR3 reads CASRTGQGGNQPQHF. CDR3 nucleotide sequence: TGTGCCAGCAGAACGGGACAGGGCGGCAATCAGCCCCAGCATTTT. This chain uses TRBV27 with TRBJ1-5; 9 nucleotides match TRBD1. This CDR3 spans 15 amino acids. In germline, CDR1 is MNHEY, CDR2 SMNVEV (reference sequence). Trimming took 6 bases from V and 2 from J; bases not matched to a gene: 5.

The chain carries TRBV7-6 and TRBJ1-1; a weak D match, TRBD1 (5 bases). The CDR3 contains 15 residues. Germline CDR1 reads SGHVS; CDR2 reads FNYEAQ. Trimming took off 2 bases at V and 5 bases at J, with 15 bases between the two ends. The CDR3 loop is CASSLTRQPATEAFF. In DNA, the CDR3 is TGTGCCAGCAGCTTAACACGACAGCCGGCGACTGAAGCTTTCTTT.

The chain recombines TRBV9 with TRBJ2-7; 10 positions agree with TRBD1. Germline V gene lookup returns CDR1 SGDLS and CDR2 YYNGEE. The V gene end was trimmed by 3 bases and the J gene end by 3 bases; junction bases not matched to a gene: 6. The CDR3 length is 15 residues. CDR3 amino acids: CASSARDRGGYEQYF. The CDR3 nucleotides read TGTGCCAGCAGCGCCCGGGACAGGGGCGGCTACGAGCAGTACTTC.